A single sample gave rise to the 26 T cell receptor beta chains below, sequenced in a study of CD8 T cells in ankylosing spondylitis. TCRdb itself ran the 5' RACE reads through MiXCR, one entry per CDR3 protein. The table lists approximately 240,000 distinct CDR3 sequences, 24% of them singletons. Sequencing input: blood, either unsorted or a sorted T cell fraction (not recorded which). The receptor set was obtained from a male donor with ankylosing spondylitis or in good health (not recorded which).

V and J are TRBV24-1 and TRBJ2-7; unclear D gene. The CDR3 runs 19 residues. CDR1 and CDR2 (germline): KGHDR, SFDVKD. Trimming cost V 4 bases and J 3 bases, with 27 bases left between them. The CDR3 DNA sequence: TGTGCCACCAGTGAGGGTGGGTTGGCAAGCCACAATCCAGACTACGAGCAGTACTTC. Amino acid sequence: CATSEGGLASHNPDYEQYF.

A few counts support this clonotype. The rearrangement links TRBV20-1 to TRBJ2-3, with D unresolved. With 5 bases removed from V and 4 bases from J, the gap between germline ends came to 10 bases. The CDR3 spans 12 residues. Per germline, CDR1 DFQATT and CDR2 SNEGSKA (reference sequence). The CDR3 here is CSACLTPDTQYF. CDR3 DNA: TGCAGTGCTTGCTTAACCCCAGATACGCAGTATTTT.

The CDR3 DNA is TGTGCCAGCAGAGGTCTTCGGGGCACTGAAGCTTTCTTT. Its translation: CASRGLRGTEAFF. J is TRBJ1-1 and V is TRBV6-2 or TRBV6-3, with unresolved D. Germline loops: CDR1 MNHEY, CDR2 SVGEGT. V was shortened by 6 bases and J by 4 bases, with 12 bases between the two germline ends. There are 13 residues in the CDR3.

Many counts were recorded for this clonotype. This chain joins TRBV11-2 and TRBJ2-4; D may be TRBD2 (6 bases). V lost 6 bases to trimming and J lost 10 bases, with 16 bases between them. The CDR3 runs 13 residues. Germline V gene lookup returns CDR1 SGHAT and CDR2 FQNNGV. The CDR3 spells CASSRWLDYIQYF. Here the CDR3 DNA reads TGTGCCAGCAGTCGTTGGCTGGACTATATTCAGTACTTC.

This clonotype was detected ten times or more. The chain uses TRBV10-3 and TRBJ1-2, with 9 positions matching TRBD1. V lost 3 bases and J lost 4; bases outside the gene matches: 6. The CDR3 contains 15 residues. Germline V lookup: CDR1 ENHRY, CDR2 SYGVKD. CDR3 region: CAISDRQGEGYGYTF. The CDR3 DNA reads TGTGCCATCAGTGATCGACAGGGGGAAGGCTATGGCTACACCTTC.

The chain couples TRBV28 to TRBJ1-1, with 8 bases lining up with TRBD1. Germline CDR1 reads MDHEN; CDR2 reads SYDVKM. CDR3 length equals 15 residues. The V segment lost 5 bases and the J segment 6 bases; nucleotides outside the gene matches: 11. The CDR3 DNA reads TGTGCCAGCAGTCCCAGGACAGGGTATAACTCTGAAGCTTTCTTT. This encodes CASSPRTGYNSEAFF.

The V and J genes are TRBV6-1 and TRBJ2-1; possible D gene TRBD1, 5 bases. V shed 2 bases and J shed 10 bases, with 27 bases lying between them. CDR1 is MNHNS, CDR2 SASEGT, per germline. The CDR3 has 18 amino acids. The CDR3 nucleotides read TGTGCCAGCAGTGAAAGTCTGCGGTATGCAGGCGACAGTTTAGAGCAGTTCTTC. Translation gives CASSESLRYAGDSLEQFF.

The chain is built from TRBV5-1 and TRBJ2-3, with D perhaps matching TRBD1 (5 bases). V shed 3 bases and J shed 3 bases, with 14 bases lying between them. The CDR3 has 15 residues. Germline lookup yields CDR1 SGHRS and CDR2 YFSETQ. As DNA, the CDR3 is TGCGCCAGCAGCTCTGCCCAGGGCATAACAGATACGCAGTATTTT. It yields the protein CASSSAQGITDTQYF.

This clonotype came up a few times. The V and J genes are TRBV20-1 and TRBJ2-3, with D hard to call. Germline values: CDR1 DFQATT, CDR2 SNEGSKA (reference sequence). V was clipped by 5 bases and J by 6 bases, with 12 bases between them. The CDR3 totals 12 residues. CDR3 sequence reads: CSASSTEDTQYF. The DNA of the CDR3 is TGCAGTGCTTCATCAACCGAGGATACGCAGTATTTT.

This clonotype was seen ten or more times. The chain links TRBV29-1 to TRBJ1-1; 7 positions agree with TRBD1. The germline V gene has CDR1 SQVTM and CDR2 ANQGSEA. Germline trimming cut 6 bases from V and 0 bases from J; bases unmatched to any gene: 10. This CDR3 has 15 residues. This CDR3 reads CSVQGTATMNTEAFF. CDR3 sequence (DNA): TGCAGCGTGCAAGGGACAGCTACTATGAACACTGAAGCTTTCTTT.

This clonotype was seen many times. This chain joins TRBV5-7 and TRBJ1-6, with D hard to call. Being an ORF, TRBV5-7 has a function that is uncertain. Deletions cut 1 base from V and 6 bases from J, with 14 bases between. The length of the CDR3 is 16 residues. CDR3 coding DNA: TGTGCCAGCAGCTTGACCTACCGGTGGGGTAATTCACCCCTCCACTTT. Its translation is CASSLTYRWGNSPLHF.

This clonotype was observed many times. V is TRBV11-2 and J is TRBJ2-7; unclear D gene. The CDR3 has 15 residues. CDR1 is SGHAT, CDR2 FQNNGV, per germline. The V end was cut by 5 bases, the J end by 4 bases, with 18 bases between. The CDR3 region is CASSLTIFRRYEQYF. In DNA form, the CDR3 reads TGTGCCAGCAGCCTAACAATTTTCCGGCGGTACGAGCAGTACTTC.

The chain joins TRBV5-1 to TRBJ2-5; either TRBD1 or TRBD2 may supply D (5 bases each). The length of the CDR3 is 15 residues. Germline assignment: CDR1 SGHRS and CDR2 YFSETQ. Trimming removed 0 bases at V and 6 bases at J, with 15 bases between. The CDR3 coding sequence is TGCGCCAGCAGCTTGGAGGGACGTGACGGGAAGACCCAGTACTTC. Its translation is CASSLEGRDGKTQYF. The full variable domain, in which reference TRBV5-1 and TRBJ2-5 provide the parts outside the CDR3, is KAGVTQTPRYLIKTRGQQVTLSCSPISGHRSVSWYQQTPGQGLQFLFEYFSETQRNKGNFPGRFSGRQFSNSRSEMNVSTLELGDSALYLCASSLEGRDGKTQYFGPGTRLLVL.

This clonotype was recorded a few times. The gene calls are TRBV20-1 and TRBJ2-3; possible D gene TRBD1, 5 bases. CDR1 is DFQATT and CDR2 is SNEGSKA in the germline V gene (reference sequence). With 0 bases removed from V and 4 bases from J, the gap between germline ends came to 14 bases. This CDR3 is 15 amino acids long. CDR3 amino acids: CSARDPAARADTQYF. CDR3 nucleotide sequence: TGCAGTGCTAGAGATCCGGCAGCCAGGGCAGATACGCAGTATTTT.

The V call is TRBV20-1, the J call TRBJ2-7; D not resolved. CDR1 is DFQATT, CDR2 SNEGSKA, per germline (reference sequence). With 0 bases removed from V and 1 base from J, the gap between germline ends came to 10 bases. This CDR3 contains 14 residues. In nucleotides, the CDR3 is TGCAGTGCTAGAGATTCGAAAAGTTCCTACGAGCAGTACTTC. It is translated as CSARDSKSSYEQYF.

This chain uses TRBV20-1 with TRBJ2-5; 10 bases fit TRBD2. Trimming cost V 3 bases and J 4 bases; bases outside gene matches: 14. The germline gives CDR1 DFQATT, CDR2 SNEGSKA (reference sequence). The CDR3 spans 17 residues. CDR3 coding DNA: TGCAGTGCTAGTCCGGTTGTAGCGGGGGGAACAGGAGAGACCCAGTACTTC. Translating gives CSASPVVAGGTGETQYF.

The DNA of the CDR3 is TGTGCCGGGACTCCAACGAACACCGGGGAGCTGTTTTTT. Translation gives CAGTPTNTGELFF. The rearrangement uses TRBV10-3 and TRBJ2-2; a weak D match, TRBD2 (6 bases). Germline values: CDR1 ENHRY, CDR2 SYGVKD. Deletions cut 11 bases from V and 0 bases from J, with 10 bases between. This CDR3 contains 13 residues.

This clonotype was seen many times. The chain carries TRBV29-1 and TRBJ2-2; 10 bases map to TRBD2. The ends lost 5 bases at V and 4 bases at J; junction bases unmatched: 7. CDR3 length: 15 residues. Germline CDR1 reads SQVTM; CDR2 reads ANQGSEA. CDR3 sequence reads: CSVSAGGPGTGELFF. The CDR3 nucleotides read TGCAGCGTTTCAGCGGGGGGGCCTGGCACCGGGGAGCTGTTTTTT.

This clonotype was observed many times. This sequence joins TRBV15 and TRBJ2-3; TRBD2 matches 8 bases. Trimming at V came to 5 bases and at J to 5 bases, leaving 6 bases not matched to a gene. The CDR3 is made up of 14 amino acids. Germline CDR1 reads LNHNV; CDR2 reads YYDKDF (reference sequence). In DNA form, the CDR3 reads TGTGCCACCAGCCCGCGGGGGGAGGGAGATACGCAGTATTTT. Encoded protein: CATSPRGEGDTQYF.

Ten or more counts support this clonotype. The chain couples TRBV20-1 to TRBJ1-6, with TRBD1 identical over 10 bases. CDR1 is DFQATT, CDR2 SNEGSKA, per germline (reference sequence). V lost 6 bases, J lost 7 bases, and 6 bases stayed unmatched. This CDR3 is built from 14 residues. Here the CDR3 DNA reads TGCAGTGCCGGGACAGGGGAAATCAATTCACCCCTCCACTTT. This translates into CSAGTGEINSPLHF.

This clonotype appeared many times. The CDR3 sequence: CSVEGPGSTLHF. The CDR3 DNA follows: TGCAGCGTCGAGGGCCCAGGGTCTACCCTCCACTTT. V and J are TRBV29-1 and TRBJ1-6, with D possibly being TRBD1 (5 bases). Trimming took off 6 bases at V and 14 bases at J, with 17 bases between the two ends. The CDR3 covers 12 residues. Per the germline V gene, CDR1 is SQVTM and CDR2 is ANQGSEA.

This clonotype has just a few counts. The V gene is TRBV12-3 or TRBV12-4, the J gene TRBJ1-2; D remains unclear. CDR3 length equals 13 residues. The V and J ends lost 3 bases and 6 bases respectively, with 11 bases between them. The CDR3 coding sequence is TGTGCCAGCAGTTTCAGAGGGTGGGATGGCTACACCTTC. This encodes CASSFRGWDGYTF.

This chain uses TRBV10-3 with TRBJ2-4; possibly TRBD1 or TRBD2 for D (5 bases each). V lost 2 bases to trimming and J lost 0 bases, with 8 bases between them. CDR1 ENHRY and CDR2 SYGVKD come from the germline V gene. The CDR3 sequence is 15 residues long. CDR3 residues: CAISEGGLAKNIQYF. CDR3 bases: TGTGCCATCAGTGAGGGGGGTCTAGCCAAAAACATTCAGTACTTC.

The J gene is TRBJ2-2, the V gene TRBV12-2; the table gives TRBD1 as D, unverified against the DNA. TRBV12-2 is termed a pseudogene. This CDR3 region has 16 residues. CDR3 DNA: TGTGCAAGTCGCCCAGCGGGTCAGGCTAGGGGCGGGGAGCTGTTTTTT. Protein: CASRPAGQARGGELFF.

V is TRBV7-3 and J is TRBJ2-1; D might be TRBD2 (6 bases). V was shortened by 5 bases and J by 9 bases, with 14 bases between the two germline ends. The germline V gene has CDR1 SGHTA and CDR2 FQGTGA. This CDR3 has 13 residues. CDR3 loop: CASSLSSGGEQFF. CDR3 bases: TGTGCCAGCAGCCTCAGTAGCGGCGGTGAGCAGTTCTTC.

This clonotype was recorded many times. This chain joins TRBV6-1 and TRBJ2-5; 11 nucleotides align to TRBD2. The J segment lost 1 base and the V segment lost 4 bases, leaving 8 bases of the junction unmatched. The CDR3 extends over 17 amino acids. Germline CDR1 and CDR2: MNHNS and SASEGT. The CDR3: CASSVGTSGAPQETQYF. CDR3 coding DNA: TGTGCCAGCAGTGTCGGGACTAGCGGAGCCCCCCAAGAGACCCAGTACTTC.